This entry is about one T cell receptor beta chain. Its antigen is not identified. This sample was taken from a study of CD8 T cells in ankylosing spondylitis. The CDR3 runs to 11 residues. V was cut by 1 base and J by 11 bases, with 8 bases left in between. Germline V lookup: CDR1 SQVTM, CDR2 ANQGSEA. Each CDR3 protein gets one entry after TCRdb re-called the 5' RACE reads with MiXCR. This table holds around 140,000 distinct CDR3 sequences, roughly 15% found once. Study-wide findings and caveats: Ankylosing spondylitis blood seemed to carry a telltale TCR beta motif made of several highly homologous variants.

The rearrangement links TRBV29-1 to TRBJ1-4; D is unresolved. Material: blood, either unsorted or a sorted T cell fraction (not recorded which). The receptor's source is a male donor with ankylosing spondylitis. The CDR3: CSVEVGVKLFF. The CDR3, as DNA: TGCAGCGTTGAAGTGGGAGTGAAACTGTTTTTT. Using reference TRBV29-1 and TRBJ1-4 for the parts outside the CDR3, the full variable domain is SAVISQKPSRDICQRGTSLTIQCQVDSQVTMMFWYRQQPGQSLTLIATANQGSEATYESGFVIDKFPISRPNLTFSTLTVSNMSPEDSSIYLCSVEVGVKLFFGSGTQLSVL.